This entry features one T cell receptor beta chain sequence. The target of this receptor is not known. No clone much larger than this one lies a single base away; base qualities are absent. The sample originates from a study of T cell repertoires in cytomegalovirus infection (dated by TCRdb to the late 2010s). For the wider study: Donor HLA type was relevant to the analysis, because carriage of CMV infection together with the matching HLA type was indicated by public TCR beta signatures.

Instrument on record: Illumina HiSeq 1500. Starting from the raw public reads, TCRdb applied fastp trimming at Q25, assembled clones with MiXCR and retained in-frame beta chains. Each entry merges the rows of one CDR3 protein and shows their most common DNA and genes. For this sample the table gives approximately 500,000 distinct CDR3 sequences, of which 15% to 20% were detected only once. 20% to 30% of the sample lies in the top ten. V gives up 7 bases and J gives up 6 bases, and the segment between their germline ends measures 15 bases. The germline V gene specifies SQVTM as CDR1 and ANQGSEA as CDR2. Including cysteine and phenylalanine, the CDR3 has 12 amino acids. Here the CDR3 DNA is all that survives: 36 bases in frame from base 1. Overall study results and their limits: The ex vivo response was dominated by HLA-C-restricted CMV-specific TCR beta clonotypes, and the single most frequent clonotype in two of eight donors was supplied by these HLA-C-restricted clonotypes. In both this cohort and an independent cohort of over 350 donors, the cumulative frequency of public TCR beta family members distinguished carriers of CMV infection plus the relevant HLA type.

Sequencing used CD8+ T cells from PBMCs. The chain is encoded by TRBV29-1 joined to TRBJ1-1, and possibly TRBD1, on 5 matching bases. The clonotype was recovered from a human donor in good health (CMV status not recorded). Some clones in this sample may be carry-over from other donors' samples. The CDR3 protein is CSAQALAAEAFF. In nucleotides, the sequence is TGCAGCGCACAGGCGTTGGCGGCTGAAGCTTTCTTT.